This T cell receptor (beta chain) was identified during a study of shared T cell receptors in the human thymus. Assay used: immunoSEQ multiplex PCR; TCRdb lists only in-frame clones, some missing. Found here are hundreds of thousands of clones, roughly 94% of them singletons; the top ten hold about 0.02%. This clone was seen only a few times. The CDR3 consists of 16 residues. Trimming took 4 bases from V and 7 from J; bases not matched to a gene: 14. The germline CDR1 and CDR2 sequences are SGHTS and YDEGEE. V is TRBV5-8 and J is TRBJ2-1, with 7 nucleotides matching TRBD1. The receptor was derived from a human donor. The sample comprised thymocytes. The CDR3 protein is CASSKEQGTTGNEQFF. CDR3 nucleotide sequence: TGTGCCAGCAGCAAAGAACAGGGGACGACGGGGAATGAGCAGTTCTTC.